This entry lists 22 T cell receptor beta chains sequenced from one sample in a study of blood T cell repertoires in COVID-19. The table came from immunoSEQ multiplex PCR; TCRdb's copy has only in-frame clones and leaves some out. The sample shows 250,000 to 350,000 clones, about 89% of them seen only once. Sequencing was carried out using peripheral blood. These receptors were collected from a man younger than 45 with acute or convalescent COVID-19.

The rearrangement joins TRBV6-6 to TRBJ1-2, with 7 bases lining up with TRBD1. In germline, CDR1 is MNHNY, CDR2 SVGAGI (reference sequence). The CDR3 loop spans 13 amino acids. V shed 8 bases and J 6 bases; nucleotides not matched to a gene: 9. CDR3 DNA: TGTGCCAGCGTAATAAGGGGGCTGGATGGCTACACCTTC. Its translation: CASVIRGLDGYTF.

The chain links TRBV7-9 to TRBJ1-2; D remains ambiguous. The V gene lost 5 bases and the J gene lost 2 bases, with 6 bases spanning the gap. The CDR3 runs to 12 residues. Germline CDR1 is SEHNR and CDR2 is FQNEAQ (reference sequence). The chain's CDR3 is CASSLSNYGYTF. The CDR3 DNA sequence: TGTGCCAGCAGCCTATCCAACTATGGCTACACCTTC. The full variable domain, with the rest looked up from reference TRBV7-9 and TRBJ1-2, is DTGVSQNPRHKITKRGQNVTFRCDPISEHNRLYWYRQTLGQGPEFLTYFQNEAQLEKSRLLSDRFSAERPKGSFSTLEIQRTEQGDSAMYLCASSLSNYGYTFGSGTRLTVV.

This chain links TRBV28 with TRBJ2-1, with TRBD2 matching 9 bases. CDR3 length equals 17 residues. Germline trimming cut 6 bases from V and 0 bases from J; bases unmatched to any gene: 9. CDR1 is MDHEN and CDR2 is SYDVKM in the germline V gene. CDR3 sequence: CASRQPKAGGSYNEQFF. Written as DNA, the CDR3 is TGTGCCAGCAGACAACCTAAAGCGGGAGGCTCCTACAATGAGCAGTTCTTC. Complete variable domain (other parts from reference TRBV28 and TRBJ2-1): DVKVTQSSRYLVKRTGEKVFLECVQDMDHENMFWYRQDPGLGLRLIYFSYDVKMKEKGDIPEGYSVSREKKERFSLILESASTNQTSMYLCASRQPKAGGSYNEQFFGPGTRLTVL.

The rearrangement links TRBV28 to TRBJ1-1; D is undetermined. Germline V CDR1 and CDR2: MDHEN, SYDVKM. The CDR3 length is 13 residues. The V gene lost 5 bases and the J gene lost 11 bases, with 18 bases spanning the gap. In DNA, the CDR3 is TGTGCCAGCAGTCTGGGCCGCATCGGTTTTGCTTTCTTT. It translates to CASSLGRIGFAFF.

This chain links TRBV30 with TRBJ1-5, with D unclear. Germline V CDR1 and CDR2: GTSNPN, SVGIG (reference sequence). Trimming pared 3 bases from V and 4 bases from J, leaving 13 bases between. The CDR3 extends over 14 amino acids. CDR3 DNA sequence: TGTGCCTGGAGCCGAGCTGTACGAAATCAGCCCCAGCATTTT. This encodes CAWSRAVRNQPQHF.

CDR3 in DNA: TGTGCCAGTAGTATAGCACAGGGAGGGGGCTACACCTTC. This codes for CASSIAQGGGYTF. This sequence joins TRBV19 and TRBJ1-2; maybe TRBD1 (6 bases). CDR3 length equals 13 residues. V was cut by 1 base and J by 8 bases, with 11 bases left in between. From germline, CDR1 is LNHDA and CDR2 SQIVND (reference sequence). The whole variable domain, remainder taken from reference TRBV19 and TRBJ1-2, is DGGITQSPKYLFRKEGQNVTLSCEQNLNHDAMYWYRQDPGQGLRLIYYSQIVNDFQKGDIAEGYSVSREKKESFPLTVTSAQKNPTAFYLCASSIAQGGGYTFGSGTRLTVV.

The CDR3 protein is CASSARGQGFTRETAQYF. The CDR3 DNA sequence: TGTGCCAGTAGTGCCCGTGGACAGGGCTTCACTCGAGAGACGGCGCAGTACTTC. This sequence joins TRBV19 and TRBJ2-7; TRBD1 matches 8 bases. V was pared by 5 bases and J by 9 bases, with 24 bases of the junction left unmatched. CDR1 LNHDA and CDR2 SQIVND come from the germline V gene (reference sequence). This CDR3 contains 18 residues. The full variable domain, with the rest looked up from reference TRBV19 and TRBJ2-7, is DGGITQSPKYLFRKEGQNVTLSCEQNLNHDAMYWYRQDPGQGLRLIYYSQIVNDFQKGDIAEGYSVSREKKESFPLTVTSAQKNPTAFYLCASSARGQGFTRETAQYFGPGTRLTVT.

The V and J genes are TRBV28 and TRBJ2-1, with D possibly TRBD2 on 6 matching bases. The CDR3 has 13 amino acids. Looked up from germline, CDR1 is MDHEN and CDR2 is SYDVKM. Trimming left V 10 bases short and J 4 bases short, with 14 bases between. The CDR3 DNA is TGTGCCACCATCCGGGAGAGGTACAATGAGCAGTTCTTC. This gives the protein CATIRERYNEQFF.

This chain joins TRBV4-2 and TRBJ2-1; 9 positions match TRBD2. Germline CDR1 reads LGHNA; CDR2 reads YNFKEQ. This CDR3 comprises 17 residues. V trimming: 3 bases; J trimming: 9 bases; junction bases outside the gene matches: 15. Written as DNA, the CDR3 is TGTGCCAGCAGCCAGGATCTTCTAGCGGGAAGGGAGGGTGAGCAGTTCTTC. It specifies CASSQDLLAGREGEQFF.

The chain employs TRBV7-9 and TRBJ2-1; tentatively, D is TRBD2 (6 bases). The CDR3 loop spans 15 amino acids. Germline V CDR1 and CDR2: SEHNR, FQNEAQ (reference sequence). The V gene lost 1 base and the J gene lost 1 base, with 8 bases spanning the gap. The CDR3 here is CASSLGEESYNEQFF. CDR3 nucleotide sequence: TGTGCCAGCAGCTTAGGGGAGGAATCCTACAATGAGCAGTTCTTC.

The V and J genes are TRBV19 and TRBJ1-5; possible D gene TRBD1, 6 bases. There are 16 residues in the CDR3. CDR1 and CDR2 from the germline V gene are LNHDA and SQIVND (reference sequence). V gave up 5 bases and J gave up 8 bases, with 22 bases separating them. CDR3 coding DNA: TGTGCCAGTAGTGAACTTACAGGGAGTGATTCTAAGCCCCAGCATTTT. This encodes CASSELTGSDSKPQHF.

The rearrangement joins TRBV2 to TRBJ2-2; weak D call: TRBD1 (5 bases). CDR1 SNHLY and CDR2 FYNNEI come from the germline V gene. V gave up 7 bases and J gave up 4 bases, with 10 bases separating them. The CDR3 contains 13 residues. As DNA, the CDR3 is TGTGCCAGCAAGGGGCGAGGCACCGGGGAGCTGTTTTTT. This translates into CASKGRGTGELFF. Drawing the rest from reference TRBV2 and TRBJ2-2, the complete variable domain is EPEVTQTPSHQVTQMGQEVILRCVPISNHLYFYWYRQILGQKVEFLVSFYNNEISEKSEIFDDQFSVERPDGSNFTLKIRSTKLEDSAMYFCASKGRGTGELFFGEGSRLTVL.

V is TRBV5-1 and J is TRBJ2-2, with a possible D match to TRBD1 (7 bases). V gave up 4 bases and J gave up 1 base, with 14 bases separating them. The CDR3 runs to 16 residues. Germline values: CDR1 SGHRS, CDR2 YFSETQ. This CDR3 is CASSPRQGLNTGELFF. The CDR3 region has the DNA TGCGCCAGCAGCCCGAGACAGGGACTGAACACCGGGGAGCTGTTTTTT.

The chain is built from TRBV11-1 and TRBJ1-1, with TRBD1 identical over 11 bases. V dropped 4 bases and J dropped 4; count of bases not matched to a gene: 5. CDR1 and CDR2 (germline): SGHAT, FQDESV (reference sequence). CDR3 length: 15 amino acids. The CDR3 here is CASSSPGTGGTEAFF. The DNA for the CDR3 is TGTGCCAGCAGCTCCCCCGGGACAGGGGGCACTGAAGCTTTCTTT.

The chain couples TRBV20-1 to TRBJ2-1; 7 bases map to TRBD2. The CDR3 has 15 amino acids. Germline CDR1 and CDR2: DFQATT and SNEGSKA (reference sequence). Unmatched junction bases numbered 8, after V lost 3 bases and J lost 3 bases. CDR3 sequence: CSASRGSSGYNEQFF. The CDR3 nucleotides are TGCAGTGCTAGTCGCGGCTCTAGCGGCTACAATGAGCAGTTCTTC.

V is TRBV7-9 and J is TRBJ2-7, with TRBD1 matching over 7 bases. The trim removed 1 base at V and 5 bases at J, leaving 8 bases unmatched. Germline assignment: CDR1 SEHNR and CDR2 FQNEAQ (reference sequence). This CDR3 has 15 residues. CDR3 in DNA: TGTGCCAGCAGCTTAGGACAGGGAATTTCCCACGAGCAGTACTTC. As protein: CASSLGQGISHEQYF.

The chain joins TRBV6-6 to TRBJ2-5; D may be TRBD1 (6 bases). The V end lost 2 bases, the J end lost 2 bases, and 6 bases lay between the germline ends. The germline CDR1 and CDR2 sequences are MNHNY and SVGAGI (reference sequence). The CDR3 is 13 amino acids. CDR3 nucleotides: TGTGCCAGCAGTTACAGGGGGCAAGAGACCCAGTACTTC. It yields the protein CASSYRGQETQYF.

V usage is TRBV14 and J usage is TRBJ2-2; D possibly corresponds to TRBD2 (6 bases). The length of the CDR3 is 15 residues. Germline CDR1 is SGHDN and CDR2 is FVKESK. V lost 6 bases to trimming and J lost 1 base, with 12 bases between them. The chain's CDR3 is CASSRVGGNTGELFF. In DNA, the CDR3 is TGTGCCAGCAGTCGAGTGGGAGGGAACACCGGGGAGCTGTTTTTT.

CDR3 in amino acids: CATSRRGDYGYTF. CDR3 coding DNA: TGTGCCACCAGCAGGCGGGGGGACTATGGCTACACCTTC. The J gene is TRBJ1-2, the V gene TRBV15, with D possibly matching TRBD1 (5 bases). CDR1 is LNHNV, CDR2 YYDKDF, per germline (reference sequence). This CDR3 spans 13 amino acids. V was cut by 3 bases and J by 3 bases, with 8 bases left in between.

This rearrangement joins TRBV3-1 (or the pseudogene TRBV3-2) to TRBJ2-5, with 9 bases identical to TRBD1. Trimming removed 4 bases from V and 5 bases from J; junction bases left unmatched: 20. The CDR3 is 19 residues long. Germline V gene lookup returns CDR1 LGHDT and CDR2 YNNKEL (reference sequence). CDR3 sequence (DNA): TGTGCCAGCAGCCCTCAATCCCTTCACAGGGGGCGATTCGGGGAGACCCAGTACTTC. Its translation is CASSPQSLHRGRFGETQYF.

The CDR3 DNA follows: TGTGCCTGGAGTGTACGATGGACAGGCACAGGATCCCTCTCTGGAAACACCATATATTTT. It specifies CAWSVRWTGTGSLSGNTIYF. This chain connects TRBV30 to TRBJ1-3; 7 positions agree with TRBD1. This CDR3 spans 20 amino acids. Germline V gene sequence: CDR1 GTSNPN, CDR2 SVGIG (reference sequence). V was pared by 0 bases and J by 0 bases, with 17 bases of the junction left unmatched.

The V and J genes are TRBV7-8 and TRBJ1-5; 8 bases map to TRBD1. Per germline, CDR1 SGHVS and CDR2 FQNEAQ. After removal of 1 base from V and 6 bases from J, the junction contained 5 bases not matched to a gene. The CDR3 spans 15 residues. DNA for the CDR3: TGTGCCAGCAGCTTAGAGGTCCAGGGGGCTCAGCCCCAGCATTTT. This translates into CASSLEVQGAQPQHF.